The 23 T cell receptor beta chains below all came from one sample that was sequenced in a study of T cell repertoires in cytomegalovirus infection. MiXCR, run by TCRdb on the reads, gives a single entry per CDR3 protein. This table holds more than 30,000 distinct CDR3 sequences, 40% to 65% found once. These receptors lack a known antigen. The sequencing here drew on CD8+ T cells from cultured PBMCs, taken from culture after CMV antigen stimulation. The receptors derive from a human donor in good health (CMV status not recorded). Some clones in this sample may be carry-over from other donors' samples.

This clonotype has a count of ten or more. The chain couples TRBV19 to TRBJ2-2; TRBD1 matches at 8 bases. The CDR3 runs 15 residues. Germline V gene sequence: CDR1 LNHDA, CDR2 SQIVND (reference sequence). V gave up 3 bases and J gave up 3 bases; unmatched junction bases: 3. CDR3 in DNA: TGTGCCAGTAGTATGGGGACAGGATACACCGGGGAGCTGTTTTTT. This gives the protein CASSMGTGYTGELFF.

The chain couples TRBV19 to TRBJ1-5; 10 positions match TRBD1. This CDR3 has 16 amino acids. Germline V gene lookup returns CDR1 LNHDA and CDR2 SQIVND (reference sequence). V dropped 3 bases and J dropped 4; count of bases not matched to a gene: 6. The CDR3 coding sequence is TGTGCCAGTAGTATTCTAAGGACAGGGGGTAATCAGCCCCAGCATTTT. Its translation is CASSILRTGGNQPQHF.

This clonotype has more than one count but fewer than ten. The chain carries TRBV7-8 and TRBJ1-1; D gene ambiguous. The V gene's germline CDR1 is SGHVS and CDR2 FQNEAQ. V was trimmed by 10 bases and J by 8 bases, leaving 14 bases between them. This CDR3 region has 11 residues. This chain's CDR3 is CATQRVSEAFF. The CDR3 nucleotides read TGTGCCACGCAGAGGGTATCGGAAGCTTTCTTT.

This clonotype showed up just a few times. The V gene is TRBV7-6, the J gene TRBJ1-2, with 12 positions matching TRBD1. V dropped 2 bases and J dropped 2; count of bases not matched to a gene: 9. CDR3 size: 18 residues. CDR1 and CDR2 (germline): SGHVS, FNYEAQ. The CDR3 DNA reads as TGTGCCAGCAGCTTAAGACAACCAGGGACAGGGGGCAACTATGGCTACACCTTC. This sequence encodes CASSLRQPGTGGNYGYTF.

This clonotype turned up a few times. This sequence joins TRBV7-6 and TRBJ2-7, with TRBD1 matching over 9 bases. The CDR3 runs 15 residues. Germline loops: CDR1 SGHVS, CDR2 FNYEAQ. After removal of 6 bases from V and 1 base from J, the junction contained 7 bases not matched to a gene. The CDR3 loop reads CASSLGQGPSYEQYF. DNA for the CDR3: TGTGCCAGCAGTCTCGGACAGGGGCCTTCCTACGAGCAGTACTTC.

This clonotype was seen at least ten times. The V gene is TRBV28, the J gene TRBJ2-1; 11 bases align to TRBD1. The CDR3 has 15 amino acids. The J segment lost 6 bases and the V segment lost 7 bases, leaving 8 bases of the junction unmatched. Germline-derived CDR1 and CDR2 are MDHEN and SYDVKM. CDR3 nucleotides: TGTGCCAGCATCCTTCCCGGGACAGGGGGCAATGAGCAGTTCTTC. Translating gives CASILPGTGGNEQFF.

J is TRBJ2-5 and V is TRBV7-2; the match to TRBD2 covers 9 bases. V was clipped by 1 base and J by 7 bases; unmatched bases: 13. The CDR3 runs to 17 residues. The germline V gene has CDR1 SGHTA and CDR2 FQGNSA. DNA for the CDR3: TGTGCCAGCAGCTTAGGAGCGGCGGGAGGGCCAAGAGGGACCCAGTACTTC. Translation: CASSLGAAGGPRGTQYF.

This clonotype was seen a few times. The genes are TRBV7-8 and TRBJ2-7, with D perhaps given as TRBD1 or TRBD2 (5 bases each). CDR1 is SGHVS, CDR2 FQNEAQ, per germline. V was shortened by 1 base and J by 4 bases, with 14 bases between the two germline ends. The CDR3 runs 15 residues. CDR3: CASSLGGRARYEQYF. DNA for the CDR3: TGTGCCAGCAGCTTAGGGGGGAGAGCGAGATACGAGCAGTACTTC. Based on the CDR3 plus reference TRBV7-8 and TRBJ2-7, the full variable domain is GAGVSQSPRYKVAKRGQDVALRCDPISGHVSLFWYQQALGQGPEFLTYFQNEAQLDKSGLPSDRFFAERPEGSVSTLKIQRTQQEDSAVYLCASSLGGRARYEQYFGPGTRLTVT.

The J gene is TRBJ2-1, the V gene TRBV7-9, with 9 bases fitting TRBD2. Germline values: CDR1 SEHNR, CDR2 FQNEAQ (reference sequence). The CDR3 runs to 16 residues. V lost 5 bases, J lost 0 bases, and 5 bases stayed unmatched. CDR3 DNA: TGTGCCAGCAGCCCGACTAGCGGAACCTCCTACAATGAGCAGTTCTTC. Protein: CASSPTSGTSYNEQFF.

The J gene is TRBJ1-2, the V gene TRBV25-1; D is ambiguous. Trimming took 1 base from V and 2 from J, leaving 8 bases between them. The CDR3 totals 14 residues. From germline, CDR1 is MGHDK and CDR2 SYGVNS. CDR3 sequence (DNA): TGTGCCAGCAGTGAATTTAAAGGCAACTATGGCTACACCTTC. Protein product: CASSEFKGNYGYTF.

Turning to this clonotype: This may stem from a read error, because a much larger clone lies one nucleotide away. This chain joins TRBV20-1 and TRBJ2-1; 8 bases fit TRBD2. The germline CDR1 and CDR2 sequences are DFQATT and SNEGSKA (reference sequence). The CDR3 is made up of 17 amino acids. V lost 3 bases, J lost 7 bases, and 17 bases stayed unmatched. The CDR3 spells CSASGRAVVISLNEQFF. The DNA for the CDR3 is TGCAGTGCTAGCGGGAGGGCCGTCGTCATATCCCTGAATGAGCAGTTCTTC.

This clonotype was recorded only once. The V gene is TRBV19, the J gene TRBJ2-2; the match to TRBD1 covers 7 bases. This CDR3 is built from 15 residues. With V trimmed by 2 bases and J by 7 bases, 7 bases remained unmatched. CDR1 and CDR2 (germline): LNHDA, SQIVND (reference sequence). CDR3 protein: CASSIRGRIDGELFF. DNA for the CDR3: TGTGCCAGTAGTATAAGGGGGCGCATTGACGGGGAGCTGTTTTTT.

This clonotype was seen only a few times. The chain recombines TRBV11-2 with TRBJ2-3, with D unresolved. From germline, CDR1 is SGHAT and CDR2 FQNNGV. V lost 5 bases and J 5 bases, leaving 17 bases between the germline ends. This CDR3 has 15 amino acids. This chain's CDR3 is CASSAPGPDGDTQYF. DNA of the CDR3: TGTGCCAGCAGCGCCCCGGGCCCCGACGGAGATACGCAGTATTTT.

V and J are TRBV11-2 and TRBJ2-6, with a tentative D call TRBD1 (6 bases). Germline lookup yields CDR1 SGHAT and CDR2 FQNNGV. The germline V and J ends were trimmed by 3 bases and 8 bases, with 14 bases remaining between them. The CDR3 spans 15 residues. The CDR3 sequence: CASSFSYRDPNVLTF. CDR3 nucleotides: TGTGCCAGCAGCTTTAGCTACAGGGATCCCAACGTCCTGACTTTC.

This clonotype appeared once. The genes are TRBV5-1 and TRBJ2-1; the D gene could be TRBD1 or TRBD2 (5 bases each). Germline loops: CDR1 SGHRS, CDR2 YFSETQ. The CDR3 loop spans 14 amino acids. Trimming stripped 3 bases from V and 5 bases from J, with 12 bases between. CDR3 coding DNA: TGCGCCAGCAGCTCCCGGGACCCCAACAATGAGCAGTTCTTC. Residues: CASSSRDPNNEQFF.

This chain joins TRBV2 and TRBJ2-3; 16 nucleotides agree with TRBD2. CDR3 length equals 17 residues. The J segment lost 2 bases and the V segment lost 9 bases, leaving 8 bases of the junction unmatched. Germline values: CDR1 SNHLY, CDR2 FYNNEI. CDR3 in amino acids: CARMGLAGGSPTDTQYF. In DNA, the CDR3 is TGTGCCAGAATGGGACTAGCGGGGGGGTCCCCCACAGATACGCAGTATTTT.

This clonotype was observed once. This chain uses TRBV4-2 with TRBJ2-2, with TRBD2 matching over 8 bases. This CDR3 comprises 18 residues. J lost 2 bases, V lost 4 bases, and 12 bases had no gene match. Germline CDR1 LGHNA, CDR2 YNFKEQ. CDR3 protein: CASSLPGSGGTNTGELFF. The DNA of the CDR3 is TGTGCCAGCAGCCTTCCTGGGAGCGGGGGAACTAACACCGGGGAGCTGTTTTTT.

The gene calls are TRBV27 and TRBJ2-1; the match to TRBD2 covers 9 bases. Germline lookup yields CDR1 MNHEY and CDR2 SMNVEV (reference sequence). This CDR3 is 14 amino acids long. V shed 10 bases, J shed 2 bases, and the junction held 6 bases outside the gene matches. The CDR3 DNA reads TGTGCCACCGGTAGCGGGAGCGCCTACAATGAGCAGTTCTTC. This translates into CATGSGSAYNEQFF.

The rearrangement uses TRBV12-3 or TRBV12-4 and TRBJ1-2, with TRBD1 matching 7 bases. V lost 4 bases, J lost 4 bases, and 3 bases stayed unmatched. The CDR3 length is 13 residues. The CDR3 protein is CASSYRGTYGYTF. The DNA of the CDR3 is TGTGCCAGCAGTTACAGGGGTACCTATGGCTACACCTTC.

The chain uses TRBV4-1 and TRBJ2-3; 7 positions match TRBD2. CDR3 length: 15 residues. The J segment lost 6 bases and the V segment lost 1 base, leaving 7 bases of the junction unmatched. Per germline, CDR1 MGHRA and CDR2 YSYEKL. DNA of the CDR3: TGCGCCAGCAGCCAAGGGCTAGCGGCCCCGGATACGCAGTATTTT. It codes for CASSQGLAAPDTQYF.

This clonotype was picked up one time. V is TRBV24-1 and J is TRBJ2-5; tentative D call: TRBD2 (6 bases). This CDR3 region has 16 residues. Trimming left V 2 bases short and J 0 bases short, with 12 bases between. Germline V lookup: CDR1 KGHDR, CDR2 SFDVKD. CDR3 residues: CATSDSEGGYQETQYF. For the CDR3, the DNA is TGTGCCACCAGTGATTCGGAGGGTGGGTACCAAGAGACCCAGTACTTC.

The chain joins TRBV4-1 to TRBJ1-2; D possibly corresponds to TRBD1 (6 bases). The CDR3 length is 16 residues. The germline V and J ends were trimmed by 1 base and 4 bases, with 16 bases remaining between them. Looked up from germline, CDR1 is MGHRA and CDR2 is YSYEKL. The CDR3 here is CASSQGDRSRGYGYTF. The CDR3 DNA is TGCGCCAGCAGCCAAGGCGACAGGTCCCGAGGCTATGGCTACACCTTC.

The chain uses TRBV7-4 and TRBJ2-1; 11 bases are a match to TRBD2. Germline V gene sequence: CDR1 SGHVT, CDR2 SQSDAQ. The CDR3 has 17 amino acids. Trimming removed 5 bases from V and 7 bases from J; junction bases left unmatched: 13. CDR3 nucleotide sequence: TGTGCCAGCAGCCTGGCACAGCTAGCGGGAGGTTGGAATGAGCAGTTCTTC. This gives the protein CASSLAQLAGGWNEQFF.